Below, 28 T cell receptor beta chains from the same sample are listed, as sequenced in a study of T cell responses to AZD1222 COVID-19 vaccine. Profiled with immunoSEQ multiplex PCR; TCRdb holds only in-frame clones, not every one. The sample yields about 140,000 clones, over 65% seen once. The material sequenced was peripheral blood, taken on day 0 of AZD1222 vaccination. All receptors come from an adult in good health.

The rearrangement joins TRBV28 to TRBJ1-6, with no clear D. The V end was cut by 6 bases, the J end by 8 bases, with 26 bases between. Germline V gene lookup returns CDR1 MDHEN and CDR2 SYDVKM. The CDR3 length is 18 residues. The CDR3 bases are TGTGCCAGCAGCCCCTCCGGAGGGCTAGGGAGTATGGATTCACCCCTCCACTTT. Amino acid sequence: CASSPSGGLGSMDSPLHF.

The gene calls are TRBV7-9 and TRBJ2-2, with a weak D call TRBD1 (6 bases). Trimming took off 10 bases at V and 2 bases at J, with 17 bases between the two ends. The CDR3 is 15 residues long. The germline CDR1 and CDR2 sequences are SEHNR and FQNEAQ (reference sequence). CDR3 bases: TGTGCCACCCGAGTACAGGGTGATAACACCGGGGAGCTGTTTTTT. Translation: CATRVQGDNTGELFF.

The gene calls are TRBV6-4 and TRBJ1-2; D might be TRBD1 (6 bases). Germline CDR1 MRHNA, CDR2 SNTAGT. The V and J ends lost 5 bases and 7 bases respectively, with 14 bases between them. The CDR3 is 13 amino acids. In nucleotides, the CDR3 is TGTGCCAGCAGTCAGGGGAGTTCTAGTGGCTACACCTTC. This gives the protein CASSQGSSSGYTF.

CDR3 coding DNA: TGTGCCAGTAGTATGGTGTCGGACGATACGCAGTATTTT. Amino acids: CASSMVSDDTQYF. The chain couples TRBV19 to TRBJ2-3; no clear D gene. Germline values: CDR1 LNHDA, CDR2 SQIVND (reference sequence). The V and J ends lost 3 bases and 6 bases respectively, with 10 bases between them. The CDR3 is 13 amino acids. Combining the CDR3 with reference TRBV19 and TRBJ2-3 gives the whole variable domain DGGITQSPKYLFRKEGQNVTLSCEQNLNHDAMYWYRQDPGQGLRLIYYSQIVNDFQKGDIAEGYSVSREKKESFPLTVTSAQKNPTAFYLCASSMVSDDTQYFGPGTRLTVL.

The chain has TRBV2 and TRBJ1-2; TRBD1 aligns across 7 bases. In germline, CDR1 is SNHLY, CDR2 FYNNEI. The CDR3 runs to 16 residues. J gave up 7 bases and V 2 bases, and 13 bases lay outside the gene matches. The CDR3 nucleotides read TGTGCCAGCAGTGAAACTCGGGGACAGTCCCTCAGTGGCTACACCTTC. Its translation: CASSETRGQSLSGYTF. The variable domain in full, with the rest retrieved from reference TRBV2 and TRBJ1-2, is EPEVTQTPSHQVTQMGQEVILRCVPISNHLYFYWYRQILGQKVEFLVSFYNNEISEKSEIFDDQFSVERPDGSNFTLKIRSTKLEDSAMYFCASSETRGQSLSGYTFGSGTRLTVV.

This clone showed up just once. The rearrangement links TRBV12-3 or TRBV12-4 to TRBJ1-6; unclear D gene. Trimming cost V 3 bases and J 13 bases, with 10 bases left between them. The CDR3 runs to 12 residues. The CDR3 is CASSFYRGPLHF. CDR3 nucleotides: TGTGCCAGCAGTTTCTATCGTGGTCCCCTCCACTTT.

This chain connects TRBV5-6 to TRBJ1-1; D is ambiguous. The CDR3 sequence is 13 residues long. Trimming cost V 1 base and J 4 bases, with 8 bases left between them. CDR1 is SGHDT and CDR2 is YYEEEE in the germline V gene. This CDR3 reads CASSLLKGTEAFF. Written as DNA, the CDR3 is TGTGCCAGCAGCTTGCTCAAGGGCACTGAAGCTTTCTTT.

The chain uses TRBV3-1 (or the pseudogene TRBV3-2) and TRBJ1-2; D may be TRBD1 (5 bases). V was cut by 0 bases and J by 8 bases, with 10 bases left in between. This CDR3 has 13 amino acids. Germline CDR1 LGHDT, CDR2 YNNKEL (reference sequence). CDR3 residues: CASSQDPRQGYTF. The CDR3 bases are TGTGCCAGCAGCCAAGATCCGAGACAGGGCTACACCTTC.

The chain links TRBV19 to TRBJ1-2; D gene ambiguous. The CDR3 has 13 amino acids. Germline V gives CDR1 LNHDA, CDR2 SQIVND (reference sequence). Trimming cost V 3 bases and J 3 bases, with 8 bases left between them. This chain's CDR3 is CASSISGDYGYTF. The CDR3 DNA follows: TGTGCCAGTAGTATCTCGGGAGACTATGGCTACACCTTC.

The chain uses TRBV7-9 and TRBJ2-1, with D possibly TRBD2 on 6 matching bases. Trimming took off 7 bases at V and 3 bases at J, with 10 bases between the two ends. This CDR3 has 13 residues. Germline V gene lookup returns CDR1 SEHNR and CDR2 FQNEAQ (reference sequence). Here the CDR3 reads CASTLEGYNEQFF. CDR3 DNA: TGTGCCAGCACCCTGGAGGGCTACAATGAGCAGTTCTTC.

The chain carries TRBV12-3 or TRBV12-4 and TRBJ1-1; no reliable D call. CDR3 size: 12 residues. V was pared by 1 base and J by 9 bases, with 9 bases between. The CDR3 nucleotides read TGTGCCAGCAGTTTAGGGCAGATTCAAGCTTTCTTT. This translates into CASSLGQIQAFF.

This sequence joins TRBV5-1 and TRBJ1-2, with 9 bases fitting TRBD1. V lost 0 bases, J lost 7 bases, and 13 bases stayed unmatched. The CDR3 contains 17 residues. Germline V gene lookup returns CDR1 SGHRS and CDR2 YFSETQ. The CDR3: CASSLEGTGRGRGGYTF. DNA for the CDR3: TGCGCCAGCAGCTTGGAGGGGACAGGGAGAGGTCGCGGTGGCTACACCTTC.

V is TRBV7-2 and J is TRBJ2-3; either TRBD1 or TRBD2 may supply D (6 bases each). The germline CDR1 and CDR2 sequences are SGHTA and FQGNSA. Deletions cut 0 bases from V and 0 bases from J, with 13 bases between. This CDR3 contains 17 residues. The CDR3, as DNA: TGTGCCAGCAGCTTAGCGCTCCGGGGGCTAAGCACAGATACGCAGTATTTT. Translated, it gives CASSLALRGLSTDTQYF.

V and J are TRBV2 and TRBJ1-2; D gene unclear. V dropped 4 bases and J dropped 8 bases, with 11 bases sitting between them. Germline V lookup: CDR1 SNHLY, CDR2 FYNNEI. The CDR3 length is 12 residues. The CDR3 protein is CASSAQSFGYTF. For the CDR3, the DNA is TGTGCCAGCAGTGCCCAATCTTTCGGCTACACCTTC.

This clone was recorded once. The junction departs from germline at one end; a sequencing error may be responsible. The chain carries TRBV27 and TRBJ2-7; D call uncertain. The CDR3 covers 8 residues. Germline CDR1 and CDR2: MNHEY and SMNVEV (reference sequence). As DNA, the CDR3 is TGCTTACCACCCGAGCAGTACTTC. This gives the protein CLPPEQYF.

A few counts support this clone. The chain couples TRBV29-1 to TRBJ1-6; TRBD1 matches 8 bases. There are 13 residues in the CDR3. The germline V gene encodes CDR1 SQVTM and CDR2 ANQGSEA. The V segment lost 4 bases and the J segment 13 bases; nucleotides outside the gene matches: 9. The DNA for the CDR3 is TGCAGCGTTGGGGGGACAGGACATCCTCCCCTCCACTTT. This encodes CSVGGTGHPPLHF.

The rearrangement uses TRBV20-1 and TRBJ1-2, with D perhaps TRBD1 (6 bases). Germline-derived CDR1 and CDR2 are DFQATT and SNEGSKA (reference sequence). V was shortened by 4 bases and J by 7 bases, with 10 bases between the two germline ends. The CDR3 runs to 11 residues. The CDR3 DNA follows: TGCAGTGCTAACAGGGATGGTGGCTACACCTTC. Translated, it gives CSANRDGGYTF.

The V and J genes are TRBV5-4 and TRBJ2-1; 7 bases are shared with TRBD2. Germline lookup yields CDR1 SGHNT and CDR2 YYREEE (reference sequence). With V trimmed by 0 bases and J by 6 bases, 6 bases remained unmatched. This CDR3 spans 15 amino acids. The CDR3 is CASSLASGAPNEQFF. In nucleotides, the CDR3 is TGTGCCAGCAGCTTGGCCAGCGGGGCCCCCAATGAGCAGTTCTTC.

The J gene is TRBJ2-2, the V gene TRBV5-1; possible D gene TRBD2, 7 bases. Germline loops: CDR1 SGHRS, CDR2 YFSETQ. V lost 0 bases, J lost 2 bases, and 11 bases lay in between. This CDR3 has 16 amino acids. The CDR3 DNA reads TGCGCCAGCAGCTTGGTGGGGGGGCCCAACACCGGGGAGCTGTTTTTT. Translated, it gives CASSLVGGPNTGELFF.

Here the CDR3 DNA reads TGTGCCAGCAGTTACCGACAGGGCTACATGAACACTGAAGCTTTCTTT. Its translation is CASSYRQGYMNTEAFF. The chain recombines TRBV6-5 with TRBJ1-1; TRBD1 matches at 7 bases. The CDR3 sequence is 16 residues long. With 2 bases clipped from V and 0 bases from J, the junction kept 6 bases outside the gene matches. CDR1 and CDR2 (germline): MNHEY, SVGAGI.

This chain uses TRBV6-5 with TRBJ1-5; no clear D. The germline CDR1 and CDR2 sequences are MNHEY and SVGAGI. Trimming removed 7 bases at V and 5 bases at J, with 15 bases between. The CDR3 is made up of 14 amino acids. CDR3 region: CASKIEFSHQPQHF. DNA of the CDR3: TGTGCCAGCAAAATTGAATTCAGCCATCAGCCCCAGCATTTT.

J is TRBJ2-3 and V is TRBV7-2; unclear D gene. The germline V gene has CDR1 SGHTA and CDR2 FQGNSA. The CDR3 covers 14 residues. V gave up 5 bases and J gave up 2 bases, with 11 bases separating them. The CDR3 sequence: CASSLLPVTDTQYF. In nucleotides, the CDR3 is TGTGCCAGCAGCCTCCTCCCCGTCACAGATACGCAGTATTTT.

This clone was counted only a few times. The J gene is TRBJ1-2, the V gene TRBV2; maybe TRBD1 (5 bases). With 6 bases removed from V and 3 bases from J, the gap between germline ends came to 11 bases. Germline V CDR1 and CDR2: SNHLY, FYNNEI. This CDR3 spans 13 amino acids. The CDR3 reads CASRGDDDYGYTF. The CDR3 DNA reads TGTGCCAGCAGAGGGGATGATGACTATGGCTACACCTTC.

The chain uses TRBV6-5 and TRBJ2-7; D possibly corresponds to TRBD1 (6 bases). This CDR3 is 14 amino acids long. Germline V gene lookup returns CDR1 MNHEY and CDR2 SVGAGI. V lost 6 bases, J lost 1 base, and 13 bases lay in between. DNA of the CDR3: TGTGCCAGCAGGCCTCCGGGGACATCCTACGAGCAGTACTTC. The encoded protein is CASRPPGTSYEQYF.

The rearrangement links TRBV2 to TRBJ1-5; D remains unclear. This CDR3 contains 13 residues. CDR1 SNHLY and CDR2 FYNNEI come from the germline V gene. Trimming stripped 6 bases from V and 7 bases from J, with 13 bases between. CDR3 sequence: CASSGETGQPQHF. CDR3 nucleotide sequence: TGTGCCAGCAGCGGAGAGACGGGGCAGCCCCAGCATTTT.

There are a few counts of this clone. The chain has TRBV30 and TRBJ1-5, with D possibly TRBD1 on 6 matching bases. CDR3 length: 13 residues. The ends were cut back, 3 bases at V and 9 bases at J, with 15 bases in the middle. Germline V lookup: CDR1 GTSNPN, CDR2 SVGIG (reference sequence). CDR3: CAWSLDSIMPQHF. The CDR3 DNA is TGTGCCTGGAGCCTGGACAGTATTATGCCCCAGCATTTT.

CDR3: CASSFFLGSNQPQHF. The CDR3 DNA reads TGTGCCAGCAGTTTCTTCCTAGGGAGCAATCAGCCCCAGCATTTT. The gene calls are TRBV27 and TRBJ1-5, with D unresolved. The germline gives CDR1 MNHEY, CDR2 SMNVEV (reference sequence). V was clipped by 3 bases and J by 1 base, with 10 bases between them. This CDR3 is built from 15 residues.

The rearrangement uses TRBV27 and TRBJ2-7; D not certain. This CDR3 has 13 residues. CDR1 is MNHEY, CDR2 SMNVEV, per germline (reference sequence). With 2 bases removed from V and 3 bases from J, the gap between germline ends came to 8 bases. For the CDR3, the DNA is TGTGCCAGCAGTTTAGGGCGGCACTACGAGCAGTACTTC. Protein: CASSLGRHYEQYF.